These 26 T cell receptor beta chains originate from one sample sequenced in a study of blood T cell repertoires in COVID-19. Here immunoSEQ multiplex PCR was the method, and the copy in TCRdb shows in-frame clones only, minus some. The sample records about 94,000 clones, roughly 74% being singletons. Material: peripheral blood. These receptors were taken from a man aged 65-85 years with COVID-19, enrolled during active disease.

The V call is TRBV4-2, the J call TRBJ1-6; D is possibly TRBD1 (6 bases). The V end lost 0 bases, the J end lost 0 bases, and 12 bases lay between the germline ends. This CDR3 spans 18 amino acids. CDR1 LGHNA and CDR2 YNFKEQ come from the germline V gene. CDR3 amino acids: CASSQDGGADSYNSPLHF. CDR3 DNA sequence: TGTGCCAGCAGCCAAGATGGGGGGGCTGACTCCTATAATTCACCCCTCCACTTT.

The rearrangement joins TRBV15 to TRBJ1-2; D remains ambiguous. V was trimmed by 5 bases and J by 8 bases, leaving 21 bases between them. Germline V gene data show CDR1 as LNHNV and CDR2 as YYDKDF (reference sequence). This CDR3 contains 15 residues. The CDR3 reads CATSVKPPFRGGYTF. The CDR3 region has the DNA TGTGCCACCAGCGTTAAACCACCCTTCCGTGGCGGCTACACCTTC.

V usage is TRBV7-3 and J usage is TRBJ2-7, with 12 bases matching TRBD2. The V gene's germline CDR1 is SGHTA and CDR2 FQGTGA. This CDR3 is built from 15 residues. J lost 2 bases, V lost 4 bases, and 3 bases had no gene match. Here the CDR3 reads CASSSLAGGPYEQYF. The DNA of the CDR3 is TGTGCCAGCAGCTCCCTAGCGGGGGGGCCCTACGAGCAGTACTTC.

The V call is TRBV5-1, the J call TRBJ2-1, with TRBD1 matching over 7 bases. This CDR3 comprises 14 residues. Germline values: CDR1 SGHRS, CDR2 YFSETQ. V dropped 4 bases and J dropped 4; count of bases not matched to a gene: 5. The CDR3 loop is CASSPGQRYNEQFF. CDR3 nucleotides: TGCGCCAGCAGCCCGGGACAGAGATACAATGAGCAGTTCTTC.

The CDR3 protein is CASTFLAGGGEQFF. The CDR3, as DNA: TGTGCCAGCACATTTTTAGCGGGGGGCGGAGAGCAGTTCTTC. The V and J genes are TRBV5-8 and TRBJ2-1; TRBD2 matches at 10 bases. The CDR3 totals 14 residues. V was clipped by 6 bases and J by 10 bases; unmatched bases: 10. Germline V lookup: CDR1 SGHTS, CDR2 YDEGEE.

This clone was detected many times. The V gene is TRBV6-5, the J gene TRBJ1-4; D unclear. Trimming left V 0 bases short and J 5 bases short, with 10 bases between. The CDR3 covers 15 residues. CDR1 and CDR2 (germline): MNHEY, SVGAGI. CDR3 in amino acids: CASSYSPGPNEKLFF. In DNA form, the CDR3 reads TGTGCCAGCAGTTACTCGCCGGGTCCGAATGAAAAACTGTTTTTT.

V and J are TRBV2 and TRBJ2-1; 10 nucleotides agree with TRBD1. The J segment lost 6 bases and the V segment lost 7 bases, leaving 6 bases of the junction unmatched. The CDR3 length is 14 residues. Germline V gene lookup returns CDR1 SNHLY and CDR2 FYNNEI. The CDR3 DNA reads as TGTGCCAGCACCGGGACAGGGGTCGGCAATGAGCAGTTCTTC. This encodes CASTGTGVGNEQFF.

V gene TRBV11-3 combines with J gene TRBJ1-4, with TRBD1 identical over 7 bases. Per the germline V gene, CDR1 is SGHNT and CDR2 is YENEEA. The CDR3 has 17 residues. Germline trimming cut 4 bases from V and 7 bases from J; bases unmatched to any gene: 15. In DNA form, the CDR3 reads TGTGCCAGCAGCTACCGTTCCTCAGGGGGAAAAAGTGAAAAACTGTTTTTT. Amino acid sequence: CASSYRSSGGKSEKLFF.

The chain uses TRBV11-3 and TRBJ2-4; TRBD2 might be the D (6 bases). CDR1 is SGHNT and CDR2 is YENEEA in the germline V gene. V was pared by 5 bases and J by 5 bases, with 10 bases between. The CDR3 loop spans 13 amino acids. As DNA, the CDR3 is TGTGCCAGCAGCCGGGGGTACCAAAACATTCAGTACTTC. Translated, it gives CASSRGYQNIQYF.

This clone came up a few times. V usage is TRBV5-4 and J usage is TRBJ2-3, with unresolved D. CDR3 size: 13 residues. Trimming pared 0 bases from V and 1 base from J, leaving 3 bases between. Looked up from germline, CDR1 is SGHNT and CDR2 is YYREEE (reference sequence). The CDR3 is CASSLAGTDTQYF. The CDR3 bases are TGTGCCAGCAGCTTGGCCGGCACAGATACGCAGTATTTT.

The rearrangement links TRBV20-1 to TRBJ1-4, with unresolved D. Trimming stripped 0 bases from V and 10 bases from J, with 6 bases between. CDR1 is DFQATT and CDR2 is SNEGSKA in the germline V gene (reference sequence). The CDR3 extends over 11 amino acids. The CDR3 is CSARDTGKLFF. The CDR3 DNA reads TGCAGTGCTAGAGATACTGGAAAACTGTTTTTT.

This clone was counted a single time. The rearrangement joins TRBV6-5 to TRBJ1-1; D gene unclear. Per the germline V gene, CDR1 is MNHEY and CDR2 is SVGAGI. The CDR3 has 14 amino acids. Trimming left V 6 bases short and J 0 bases short, with 11 bases between. Written as DNA, the CDR3 is TGTGCCAGCAGAAAACAGTTACTGAACACTGAAGCTTTCTTT. It encodes CASRKQLLNTEAFF.

The rearrangement joins TRBV27 to TRBJ2-2; tentative D call: TRBD2 (5 bases). Germline assignment: CDR1 MNHEY and CDR2 SMNVEV (reference sequence). The CDR3 is made up of 14 amino acids. V lost 2 bases and J lost 6, with 10 bases in between. CDR3 nucleotides: TGTGCCAGCAGTTTAAACACGGGGTCCGGGGAGCTGTTTTTT. Residues: CASSLNTGSGELFF.

The chain employs TRBV3-1 (or the pseudogene TRBV3-2) and TRBJ2-1, with TRBD1 matching 7 bases. Germline CDR1 and CDR2: LGHDT and YNNKEL (reference sequence). The CDR3 has 20 residues. The V gene end was trimmed by 0 bases and the J gene end by 0 bases; junction bases not matched to a gene: 14. The CDR3 coding sequence is TGTGCCAGCAGCCAAGACCTAGCCCAAGGGGGCAGGAGCTCCTACAATGAGCAGTTCTTC. Protein sequence: CASSQDLAQGGRSSYNEQFF.

The V call is TRBV5-4, the J call TRBJ1-4; possibly TRBD1 for D (5 bases). This CDR3 has 15 amino acids. Germline values: CDR1 SGHNT, CDR2 YYREEE (reference sequence). V was clipped by 1 base and J by 8 bases, with 15 bases between them. CDR3 region: CASSLKGQGKEKLFF. CDR3 DNA: TGTGCCAGCAGCTTGAAGGGTCAGGGAAAGGAAAAACTGTTTTTT.

The rearrangement links TRBV18 to TRBJ1-2; TRBD1 aligns across 7 bases. Losses at the gene ends were 2 bases for V and 0 bases for J; bases not matched to a gene: 12. CDR1 is KGHSH and CDR2 is LQKENI in the germline V gene. The CDR3 totals 18 residues. CDR3 protein: CASSPRSGQIPTNYGYTF. CDR3 nucleotide sequence: TGTGCCAGCTCACCAAGGTCGGGACAGATACCCACTAACTATGGCTACACCTTC.

This clone was recorded once. The chain's CDR3 is CAAGRDRVDEQYF. Written as DNA, the CDR3 is TGTGCCGCTGGCCGGGACAGGGTGGACGAGCAGTACTTC. The chain is built from TRBV10-3 and TRBJ2-7, with 9 bases fitting TRBD1. Looked up from germline, CDR1 is ENHRY and CDR2 is SYGVKD. The CDR3 totals 13 residues. The J segment lost 5 bases and the V segment lost 11 bases, leaving 10 bases of the junction unmatched.

The CDR3 loop reads CATTQGQALPETQYF. The CDR3, as DNA: TGTGCCACTACACAGGGACAGGCGCTTCCGGAGACCCAGTACTTC. The gene calls are TRBV7-2 and TRBJ2-5, with TRBD1 identical over 8 bases. The CDR3 extends over 15 amino acids. The germline V gene encodes CDR1 SGHTA and CDR2 FQGNSA. V shed 10 bases, J shed 5 bases, and the junction held 15 bases outside the gene matches.

This clone has just one count. The chain recombines TRBV6-5 with TRBJ1-2; D might be TRBD1 (6 bases). V shed 7 bases and J shed 5 bases, with 11 bases lying between them. The CDR3 is 12 residues long. CDR1 is MNHEY and CDR2 is SVGAGI in the germline V gene. CDR3 residues: CASKTGNYGYTF. The CDR3 DNA is TGTGCCAGCAAAACAGGGAATTATGGCTACACCTTC.

V and J are TRBV6-2 or TRBV6-3 and TRBJ1-5; 9 bases line up with TRBD1. The ends lost 5 bases at V and 2 bases at J; junction bases unmatched: 4. Germline CDR1 and CDR2: MNHEY and SVGEGT. The CDR3 runs to 15 residues. CDR3 sequence: CASSPRTGGNQPQHF. The CDR3, as DNA: TGTGCCAGCAGTCCGAGGACAGGGGGCAATCAGCCCCAGCATTTT.

The V and J genes are TRBV28 and TRBJ1-1, with D possibly matching TRBD1 (5 bases). The CDR3 sequence is 14 residues long. Germline V CDR1 and CDR2: MDHEN, SYDVKM. The V end was cut by 4 bases, the J end by 1 base, with 10 bases between. The CDR3 DNA reads TGTGCCAGCAGTTCCCCTCAGGGGAACACTGAAGCTTTCTTT. Protein sequence: CASSSPQGNTEAFF.

The chain joins TRBV6-1 to TRBJ2-3; the match to TRBD2 covers 7 bases. Germline V gene data show CDR1 as MNHNS and CDR2 as SASEGT. The J segment lost 5 bases and the V segment lost 0 bases, leaving 5 bases of the junction unmatched. The CDR3 totals 15 residues. This CDR3 is CASSEAGGERDTQYF. CDR3 in DNA: TGTGCCAGCAGTGAAGCGGGAGGGGAGCGAGATACGCAGTATTTT.

Here the CDR3 DNA reads TGCGCCAGCACCAGGGCCTCGGGTAGCAATCAGCCCCAGCATTTT. This translates into CASTRASGSNQPQHF. The chain recombines TRBV10-2 with TRBJ1-5; a possible D gene is TRBD1 (5 bases). The germline V gene encodes CDR1 WSHSY and CDR2 SAAADI. The CDR3 has 15 residues. Trimming removed 7 bases from V and 0 bases from J, with 13 bases in between.

The rearrangement joins TRBV29-1 to TRBJ2-7, with a possible D match to TRBD1 (5 bases). The germline V gene encodes CDR1 SQVTM and CDR2 ANQGSEA. This CDR3 is 14 amino acids long. V was trimmed by 3 bases and J by 1 base, leaving 13 bases between them. CDR3 sequence (DNA): TGCAGCGTTGAGTCCAGGGCAAATTCCTACGAGCAGTACTTC. It yields the protein CSVESRANSYEQYF.

This clone appeared a few times. The chain recombines TRBV12-3 or TRBV12-4 with TRBJ2-5; tentative D call: TRBD2 (5 bases). CDR3 size: 12 residues. Trimming took off 3 bases at V and 9 bases at J, with 11 bases between the two ends. CDR3: CASSLMEAAQYF. For the CDR3, the DNA is TGTGCCAGCAGTTTGATGGAGGCGGCCCAGTACTTC.

This clone was seen only a few times. The chain recombines TRBV6-2 or TRBV6-3 with TRBJ1-1; D uncertain. CDR3 size: 13 residues. Trimming shortened V by 2 bases and J by 1 base, and 5 bases separated the two germline ends. Germline V CDR1 and CDR2: MNHEY, SVGEGT. The CDR3 DNA reads TGTGCCAGCAGTTACGGCAGGAACACTGAAGCTTTCTTT. It is translated as CASSYGRNTEAFF.